The entry below describes one T cell receptor beta chain. The antigen it binds to is not known. Per-base quality was not reported, and no clone a single base away is much larger than it. Each collaborating institution followed its own protocols to collect whole blood in K2EDTA tubes. For TCRbeta analysis, collaborators shipped samples in one of three forms: frozen whole blood, isolated PBMCs, or DNA extracted from either of those sample types. This record comes from a study of blood T cell repertoires in COVID-19 (dated by TCRdb to about 2020). Notes on the research overall: Samples from collaborators originated in the United States, Italy and Spain and spanned both the acute and convalescent phases of COVID-19. The prospective study material was composed of cDNA or gDNA derived from T cells, B-cell-depleted T cells, or PBMCs. Subjects who had been exposed to COVID-19, were actively infected with it, or had recovered from it provided the deeply sampled blood TCRbeta repertoires that made up the dataset. The repertoires were made available in a free public database intended to serve as a resource for research on the immune response to SARS-CoV-2. Samples came from the ongoing ImmuneRACE study (first 160 participants) plus 1,254 subjects from 6 global collaborators. The sample metadata nearly always contained a de-identified subject ID, COVID-19 status, age in years and sex. Where available, HLA class I and class II types were taken from metadata supplied by the sample provider and were not determined by assay-based typing.

TCRbeta CDR3 regions were amplified from genomic DNA by means of the immunoSEQ Assay, a bias-controlled multiplex PCR. In the paper's pipeline: The number of nucleated cells in each sample was estimated by amplification of reference gene primers within the assay. Sequence reads were collapsed and filtered to measure the absolute abundance of every unique TCRbeta CDR3 rearrangement. Productive Simpson clonality was computed per sample as the square root of Simpson's diversity index over productive rearrangements. Not all clones reach the TCRdb copy of this immuneACCESS table, which keeps in-frame sequences only. Checked studies attribute under half of the gap to unresolved V genes and leave the rest unexplained. The V and J calls and clone size are taken from that table; D and trimming were inferred from the DNA. The table for this sample lists some 160,000 clones; around 85% of them were counted only once. Approximately 4% of the sample is in the top ten clones.

The paper's findings and limits, for the study overall: How much clinical and demographic metadata was included differed by source and by participant, and the metadata was provided uncurated.

The CDR3 spans 14 residues, from the cysteine through the phenylalanine. Only the CDR3 part of the read is kept: 42 bases, read in frame from the first base. At the junction V is shortened by 8 bases and J by 2 bases; bases outside the gene matches: 9. From a lookup of the germline V gene, CDR1 and CDR2 are SQVTM and ANQGSEA. Input material: peripheral blood. The sequence joins TRBV29-1 to TRBJ2-7, and 10 junctional nucleotides match TRBD1. This receptor was taken from a woman aged 70-85 years with acute or convalescent COVID-19. The base sequence is TGCAGCACCCTTACCGGGACAGGGGCCTACGAGCAGTACTTC. Its coded protein is CSTLTGTGAYEQYF.